This T cell receptor (beta chain) was captured in a study of blood T cell repertoires in COVID-19. Whole-study context: Sites across the United States, Italy and Spain contributed samples from acute and convalescent COVID-19. PBMCs, B-cell-depleted T cells, or T cells provided the cDNA or gDNA that made up the material.

Per the original methods: Cell counts per sample came from amplifying reference gene primers. Repertoires were generated with immunoSEQ multiplex PCR, while TCRdb's copy carries only in-frame clones and drops some. That table furnishes V, J and clone size, whereas the DNA furnished D and trimming. The table records roughly 120,000 clones, around 79% of them present only once. Germline values: CDR1 SGHTA, CDR2 FQGNSA. This CDR3 spans 16 amino acids. V lost 2 bases, J lost 4 bases, and 15 bases lay in between. This clone was counted only a few times. The sample was peripheral blood. V usage is TRBV7-2 and J usage is TRBJ2-1, with a weak D call TRBD2 (7 bases). This sequence was found in a man in his 70s with acute or convalescent COVID-19. The CDR3 reads CASSLFRGARYNEQFF. The CDR3 nucleotides are TGTGCCAGCAGCTTATTCCGGGGGGCAAGATACAATGAGCAGTTCTTC.